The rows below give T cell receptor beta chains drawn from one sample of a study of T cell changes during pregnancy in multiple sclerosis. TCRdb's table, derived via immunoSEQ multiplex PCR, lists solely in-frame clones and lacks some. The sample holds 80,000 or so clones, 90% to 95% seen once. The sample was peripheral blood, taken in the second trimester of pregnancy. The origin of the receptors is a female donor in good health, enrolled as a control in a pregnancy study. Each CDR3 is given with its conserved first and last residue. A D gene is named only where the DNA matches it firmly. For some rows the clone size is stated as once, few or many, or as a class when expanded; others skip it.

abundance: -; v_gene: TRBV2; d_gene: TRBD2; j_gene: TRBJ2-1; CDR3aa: CASSREALAGRYNEQFF; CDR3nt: TGTGCCAGCAGTAGAGAGGCACTAGCGGGTAGGTACAATGAGCAGTTCTTC
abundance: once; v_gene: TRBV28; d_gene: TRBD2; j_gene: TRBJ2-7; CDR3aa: CASSLSSGRAPGLYEQYF; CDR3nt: TGTGCCAGCAGTTTATCGAGCGGGAGGGCCCCCGGTTTGTACGAGCAGTACTTC
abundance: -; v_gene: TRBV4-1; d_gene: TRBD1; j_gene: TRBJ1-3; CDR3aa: CASSQGGQVGNSGNTIYF; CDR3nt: TGCGCCAGCAGCCAAGGCGGACAGGTTGGCAACTCTGGAAACACCATATATTTT
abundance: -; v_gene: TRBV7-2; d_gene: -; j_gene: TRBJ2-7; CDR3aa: CASSLRRGDTYEQYF; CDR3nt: TGTGCCAGCAGCTTACGTCGCGGAGATACCTACGAGCAGTACTTC
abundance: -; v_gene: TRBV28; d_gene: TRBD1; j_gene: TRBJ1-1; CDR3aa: CATLGQESTEAFF; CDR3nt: TGTGCCACCCTGGGACAGGAGAGTACTGAAGCTTTCTTT
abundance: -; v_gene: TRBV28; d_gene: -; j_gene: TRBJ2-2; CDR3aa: CASSIQGTGELFF; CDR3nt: TGTGCCAGCAGTATACAGGGTACTGGGGAGCTGTTTTTT
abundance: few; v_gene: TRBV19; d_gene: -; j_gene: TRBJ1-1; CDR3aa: CASKGAGSMNTEAFF; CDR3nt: TGTGCCAGTAAAGGTGCAGGTTCCATGAACACTGAAGCTTTCTTT
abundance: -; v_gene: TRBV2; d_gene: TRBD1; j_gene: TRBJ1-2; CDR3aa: CASSEATGVGYTF; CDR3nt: TGTGCCAGCAGTGAGGCAACAGGGGTAGGCTACACCTTC
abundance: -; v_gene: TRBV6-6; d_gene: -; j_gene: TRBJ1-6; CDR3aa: CASSYEGGGVSPLHF; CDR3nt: TGTGCCAGCAGTTACGAGGGGGGGGGCGTGTCACCCCTCCACTTT
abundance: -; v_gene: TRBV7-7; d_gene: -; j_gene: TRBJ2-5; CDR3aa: CASSLGDPGWETQYF; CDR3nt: TGTGCTAGCAGCTTAGGGGATCCAGGGTGGGAGACCCAGTACTTC
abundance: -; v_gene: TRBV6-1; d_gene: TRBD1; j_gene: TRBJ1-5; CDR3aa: CASRESGTGRNQPQHF; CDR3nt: TGTGCCAGCAGGGAAAGCGGGACAGGGCGAAATCAGCCCCAGCATTTT
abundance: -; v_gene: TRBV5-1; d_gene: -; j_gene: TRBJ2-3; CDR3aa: CASSFGLGASTDTQYF; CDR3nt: TGCGCCAGCAGCTTCGGCCTAGGGGCCAGCACAGATACGCAGTATTTT
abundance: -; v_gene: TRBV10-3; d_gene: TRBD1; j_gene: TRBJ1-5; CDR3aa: CAIKSGDGQGVDMGNQPQHF; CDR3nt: TGTGCCATCAAGTCCGGAGATGGACAGGGAGTGGATATGGGTAATCAGCCCCAGCATTTT
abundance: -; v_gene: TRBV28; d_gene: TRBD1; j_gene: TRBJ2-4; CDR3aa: CASSRQGGAKNIQYF; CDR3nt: TGTGCCAGCAGCCGACAGGGGGGGGCCAAAAACATTCAGTACTTC
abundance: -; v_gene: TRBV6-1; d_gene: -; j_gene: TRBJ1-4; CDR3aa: CASSEVRGRGTNEKLFF; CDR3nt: TGTGCCAGCAGTGAAGTCCGGGGCCGGGGGACTAATGAAAAACTGTTTTTT
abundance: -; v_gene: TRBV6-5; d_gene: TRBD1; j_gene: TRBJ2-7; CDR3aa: CASSPLTGGHEQYF; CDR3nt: TGTGCCAGCAGTCCACTTACAGGGGGTCACGAGCAGTACTTC
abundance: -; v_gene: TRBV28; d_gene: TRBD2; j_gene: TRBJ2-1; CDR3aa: CASSLYPPGLAINEQFF; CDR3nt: TGTGCCAGCAGCTTATACCCCCCGGGACTAGCGATCAATGAGCAGTTCTTC
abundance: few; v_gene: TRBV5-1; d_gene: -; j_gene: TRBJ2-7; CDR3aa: CASSFGGRGGNEQYF; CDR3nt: TGCGCCAGCAGCTTTGGCGGCAGGGGTGGAAACGAGCAGTACTTC
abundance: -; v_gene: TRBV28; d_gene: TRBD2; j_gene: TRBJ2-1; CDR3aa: CASSSLTSGRLTDNEQFF; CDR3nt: TGTGCCAGCAGTTCCCTGACTAGCGGGAGGTTAACCGACAATGAGCAGTTCTTC
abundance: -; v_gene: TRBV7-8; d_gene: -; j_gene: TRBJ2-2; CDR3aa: CASSLVDIRELFF; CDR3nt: TGTGCCAGCAGCTTAGTAGACATAAGGGAGCTGTTTTTT
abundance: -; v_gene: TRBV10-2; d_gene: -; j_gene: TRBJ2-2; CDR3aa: CASSENRAGELFF; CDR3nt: TGCGCCAGCAGTGAAAACAGGGCCGGGGAGCTGTTTTTT
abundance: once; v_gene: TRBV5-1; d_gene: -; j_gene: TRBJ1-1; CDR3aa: CASRVTVDTEAFF; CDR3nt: TGCGCCAGCAGAGTGACAGTCGACACTGAAGCTTTCTTT
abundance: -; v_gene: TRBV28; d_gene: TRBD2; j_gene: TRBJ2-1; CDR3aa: CASVTSGRVNEQFF; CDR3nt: TGTGCCAGCGTGACTAGCGGGAGAGTAAATGAGCAGTTCTTC
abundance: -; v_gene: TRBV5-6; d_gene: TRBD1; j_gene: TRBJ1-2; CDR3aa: CASSLGPGQNYGYTF; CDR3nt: TGTGCCAGCAGCCTCGGTCCGGGACAGAACTATGGCTACACCTTC
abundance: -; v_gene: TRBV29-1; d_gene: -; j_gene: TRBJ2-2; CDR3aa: CSVPLTANTGELFF; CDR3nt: TGCAGCGTCCCCCTGACTGCAAACACCGGGGAGCTGTTTTTT
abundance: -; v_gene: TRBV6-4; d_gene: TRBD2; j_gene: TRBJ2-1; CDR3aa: CASSELAGVQSEQFF; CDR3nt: TGTGCCAGCAGCGAACTAGCGGGAGTCCAGAGTGAGCAGTTCTTC
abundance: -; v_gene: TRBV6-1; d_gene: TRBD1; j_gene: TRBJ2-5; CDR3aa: CATRQGSRETQYF; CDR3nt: TGTGCCACCCGACAGGGATCTAGGGAGACCCAGTACTTC
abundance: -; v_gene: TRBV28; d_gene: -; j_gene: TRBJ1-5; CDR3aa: CASSSDSYSNQPQHF; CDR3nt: TGTGCCAGCAGTTCCGACAGCTATAGCAATCAGCCCCAGCATTTT
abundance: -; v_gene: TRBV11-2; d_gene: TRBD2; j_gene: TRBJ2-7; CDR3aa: CASSPRLAGEVYEQYF; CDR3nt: TGTGCCAGCAGCCCGCGACTAGCGGGGGAGGTTTACGAGCAGTACTTC
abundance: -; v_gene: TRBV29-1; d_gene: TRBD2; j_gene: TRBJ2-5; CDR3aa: CSVEAGGIETQYF; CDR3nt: TGCAGCGTTGAAGCGGGAGGGATTGAGACCCAGTACTTC
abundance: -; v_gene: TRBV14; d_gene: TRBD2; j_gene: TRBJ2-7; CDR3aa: CASSPRDYGYEQYF; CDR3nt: TGTGCCAGCAGCCCGAGGGACTACGGTTACGAGCAGTACTTC
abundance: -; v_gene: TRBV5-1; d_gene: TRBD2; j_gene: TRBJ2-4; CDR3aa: CASSSVPGLVEAKNIQYF; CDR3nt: TGCGCCAGCAGCTCAGTCCCGGGACTAGTGGAAGCCAAAAACATTCAGTACTTC
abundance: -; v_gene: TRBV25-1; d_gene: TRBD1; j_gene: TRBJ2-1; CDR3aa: CASSEGQGTHEQFF; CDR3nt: TGTGCCAGCAGTGAAGGACAGGGGACACATGAGCAGTTCTTC
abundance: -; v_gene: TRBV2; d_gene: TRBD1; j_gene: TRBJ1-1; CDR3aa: CASSQMTGANTEAFF; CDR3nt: TGTGCCAGCAGTCAAATGACAGGGGCGAACACTGAAGCTTTCTTT
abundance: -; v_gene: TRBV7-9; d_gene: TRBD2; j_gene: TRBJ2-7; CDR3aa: CASSSLSGSPVYEQYF; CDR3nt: TGTGCCAGCAGCTCCCTTAGCGGGAGTCCCGTCTACGAGCAGTACTTC